This T cell receptor (beta chain) was sequenced in a study of blood T cell repertoires in COVID-19 (dated by TCRdb to the early 2020s). Describing the broader study: The collaborator samples originated in the United States, Italy and Spain and spanned the acute and convalescent phases of COVID-19. The prospective study material was composed of cDNA or gDNA derived from T cells, B-cell-depleted T cells, or PBMCs. Subjects who had been exposed to COVID-19, were actively infected with it, or had recovered from it provided the deeply sampled blood TCRbeta repertoires that made up the dataset. The repertoires were released in a freely available public database meant as a resource for research on the immune response to SARS-CoV-2. The samples were drawn from two sources: the first 160 participants of the ongoing ImmuneRACE study, and 1,254 subjects contributed by 6 global collaborators. Nearly every sample came with metadata listing a de-identified subject ID, COVID-19 status, age in years and sex. HLA class I and class II types, where available, came from metadata supplied by the sample provider rather than from assay-based typing. The paper's findings and limits, for the study overall: The quantity of clinical and demographic metadata differed by source and by participant and was supplied without curation.

As to this clone: Its cognate antigen has yet to be identified. Base qualities were left out, and no much larger clone turns up one base away.

TCRbeta CDR3 regions were amplified from genomic DNA using the immunoSEQ Assay, a bias-controlled multiplex PCR. In the original analysis: Within the assay, amplification of reference gene primers was used to estimate how many nucleated cells each sample contained. Sequence reads were collapsed and filtered to measure the absolute abundance of every unique TCRbeta CDR3 rearrangement. Productive Simpson clonality was computed per sample as the square root of Simpson's diversity index over productive rearrangements. The table comes from immuneACCESS by way of TCRdb, which keeps in-frame sequences with V and J called. Part of the clones is missing from these tables; in studies checked, under half for an unresolved V gene and the rest for unknown reasons. Clone size and V and J calls were adopted from that table, with D and trimming inferred from the DNA. For this sample there are around 340,000 clones; approximately 90% appear just once. The ten most abundant clones make up roughly 4% of the sample.

Reading the germline V gene (reference sequence) gives CDR1 SEHNR and CDR2 FQNEAQ. Including cysteine and phenylalanine, the CDR3 has 13 amino acids. This entry keeps only the CDR3 DNA: 39 bases, framed from base 1. The germline ends are 7 bases apart after V is trimmed by 3 bases and J by 1 base. In Seattle, one collaborating source enrolled patients while the infection was active and tracked those patients longitudinally over the course of disease. The collaborating institutions used their own protocols to collect whole blood in K2EDTA tubes. For TCRbeta analysis, collaborator samples were shipped as frozen whole blood, as isolated PBMCs, or as DNA extracted from either sample type.

The receptor comes from a woman in her fifties or sixties with COVID-19, enrolled during active disease. The chain couples TRBV7-9 to TRBJ2-7; the D region possibly corresponds to TRBD2 (5 bases align). Sequenced input: peripheral blood. The sequenced DNA is TGTGCCAGCAGCTTGAGCGGTTCCTACGAGCAGTACTTC. Its product reads: CASSLSGSYEQYF.